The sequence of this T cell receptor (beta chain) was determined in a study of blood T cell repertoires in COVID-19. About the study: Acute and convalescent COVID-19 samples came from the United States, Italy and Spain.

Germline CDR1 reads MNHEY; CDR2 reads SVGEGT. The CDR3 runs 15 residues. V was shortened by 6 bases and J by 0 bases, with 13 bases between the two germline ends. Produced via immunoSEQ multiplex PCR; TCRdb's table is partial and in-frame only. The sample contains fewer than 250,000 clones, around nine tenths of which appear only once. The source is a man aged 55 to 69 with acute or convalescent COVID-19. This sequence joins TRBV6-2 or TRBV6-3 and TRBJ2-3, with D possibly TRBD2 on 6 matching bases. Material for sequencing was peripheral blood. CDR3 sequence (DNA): TGTGCCAGCAGCCTCGCCGGGACTAGCACAGATACGCAGTATTTT. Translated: CASSLAGTSTDTQYF.